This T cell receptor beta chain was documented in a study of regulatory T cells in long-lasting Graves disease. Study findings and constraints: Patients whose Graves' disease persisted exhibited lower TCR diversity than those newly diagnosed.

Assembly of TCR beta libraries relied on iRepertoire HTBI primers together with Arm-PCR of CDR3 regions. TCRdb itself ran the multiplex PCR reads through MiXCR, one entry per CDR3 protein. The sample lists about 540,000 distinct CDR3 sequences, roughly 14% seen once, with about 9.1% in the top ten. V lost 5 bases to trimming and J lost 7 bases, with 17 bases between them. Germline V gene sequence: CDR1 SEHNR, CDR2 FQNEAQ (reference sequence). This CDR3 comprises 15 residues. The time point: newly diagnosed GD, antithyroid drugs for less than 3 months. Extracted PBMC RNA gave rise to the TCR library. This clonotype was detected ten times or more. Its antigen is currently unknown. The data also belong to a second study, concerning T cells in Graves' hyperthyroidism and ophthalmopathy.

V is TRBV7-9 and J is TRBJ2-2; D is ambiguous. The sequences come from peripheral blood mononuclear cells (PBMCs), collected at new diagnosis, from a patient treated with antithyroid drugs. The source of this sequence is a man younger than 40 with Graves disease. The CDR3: CASSPKSRLLGELFF. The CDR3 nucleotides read TGTGCCAGCAGCCCGAAGTCTCGGCTCCTCGGGGAGCTGTTTTTT.